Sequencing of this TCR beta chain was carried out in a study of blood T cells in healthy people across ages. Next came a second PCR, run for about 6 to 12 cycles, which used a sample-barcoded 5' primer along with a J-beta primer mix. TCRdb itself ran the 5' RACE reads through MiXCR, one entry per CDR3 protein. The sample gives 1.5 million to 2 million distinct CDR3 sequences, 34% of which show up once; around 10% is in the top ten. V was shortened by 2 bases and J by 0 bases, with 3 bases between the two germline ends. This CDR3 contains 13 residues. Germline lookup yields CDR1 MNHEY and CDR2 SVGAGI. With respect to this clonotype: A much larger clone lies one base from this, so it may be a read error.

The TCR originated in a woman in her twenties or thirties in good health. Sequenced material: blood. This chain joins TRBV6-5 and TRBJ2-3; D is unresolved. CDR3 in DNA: TGTGCCAGCAGTTACGCTAGCACAGATACGCAGTATTTT. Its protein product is CASSYASTDTQYF.